Listed below are T cell receptor beta chains from one sample, sequenced in a study of T cell responses to AZD1222 COVID-19 vaccine. This table comes from immunoSEQ multiplex PCR, and its TCRdb copy is limited to in-frame clones, with some not included. The sample yields around 75,000 clones, 70% to 90% seen once. The sample was peripheral blood, taken 28 days after the second dose of the MenACWY control vaccine. These receptors all come from an adult who received the MenACWY meningococcal vaccine as a control. The CDR3 runs from the conserved cysteine through the conserved F or W. The D gene is left open where the match is weak. Not every row has a clone size; where given, it reads once, few, many or a size class.

J: TRBJ1-2
D: -
V: TRBV19
size: -
DNA: TGTGCCAGTCGAGGAGGGGCAGGCTACACCTTC
CDR3: CASRGGAGYTF

J: TRBJ2-2
D: -
V: TRBV19
size: -
DNA: TGTGCCAGTAGTATAGATACGGACTTGGAGCTGTTTTTT
CDR3: CASSIDTDLELFF

J: TRBJ1-6
D: -
V: TRBV30
size: -
DNA: TGTGCCTGGGGGGGAGTGGGAAATTCACCCCTCCACTTT
CDR3: CAWGGVGNSPLHF

J: TRBJ2-7
D: -
V: TRBV5-4
size: few
DNA: TGTGCCAGCAGCTTGGGACAGAACTACGAGCAGTACTTC
CDR3: CASSLGQNYEQYF

J: TRBJ1-3
D: -
V: TRBV5-4
size: -
DNA: TGTGCCAGCAGCCGTGACGGTGACTCTGGAAACACCATATATTTT
CDR3: CASSRDGDSGNTIYF

J: TRBJ2-5
D: TRBD2
V: TRBV30
size: -
DNA: TGTGCCTGGAGTGTCGGTAGCGGGGCGGAGACCCAGTACTTC
CDR3: CAWSVGSGAETQYF

J: TRBJ1-5
D: -
V: TRBV2
size: -
DNA: TGTGCCAGCAGTGAGGTCTTAGGGGGACGGGGGAATCAGCCCCAGCATTTT
CDR3: CASSEVLGGRGNQPQHF

J: TRBJ1-3
D: -
V: TRBV19
size: -
DNA: TGTGCCAGTAGTATAAGAGGGAACCCTGGAAACACCATATATTTT
CDR3: CASSIRGNPGNTIYF

J: TRBJ1-6
D: -
V: TRBV6-1
size: -
DNA: TGTGCCAGCAGTGAAATCGAGTCACCCCTCCACTTT
CDR3: CASSEIESPLHF

J: TRBJ1-2
D: -
V: TRBV20-1
size: -
DNA: TGCAGTGCTAGCCCGAACTATGGCTACACCTTC
CDR3: CSASPNYGYTF

J: TRBJ1-2
D: -
V: TRBV3-1/TRBV3-2
size: -
DNA: TGTGCCAGCAGCCAAGGGACAAGGAACTATGGCTACACCTTC
CDR3: CASSQGTRNYGYTF

J: TRBJ1-5
D: -
V: TRBV6-1
size: -
DNA: TGTGCCAGCAGTGAACTGACAGTAAGCAATCAGCCCCAGCATTTT
CDR3: CASSELTVSNQPQHF

J: TRBJ2-3
D: -
V: TRBV29-1
size: once
DNA: TGCAGCGTTGCGACTTTCCTTAGCACAGATACGCAGTATTTT
CDR3: CSVATFLSTDTQYF

J: TRBJ1-3
D: -
V: TRBV19
size: once
DNA: TGTGCCAGTAGTATGTGGGCAGGGGATGGAAACACCATATATTTT
CDR3: CASSMWAGDGNTIYF

J: TRBJ1-1
D: -
V: TRBV7-2
size: -
DNA: TGTGCCAGCAGCTTTGCGTACACTGAAGCTTTCTTT
CDR3: CASSFAYTEAFF

J: TRBJ2-7
D: TRBD1
V: TRBV4-1
size: -
DNA: TGCGCCAGCAGCCTCGAGACTGGGACAGGACTACTCGAGCAGTACTTC
CDR3: CASSLETGTGLLEQYF

J: TRBJ1-3
D: TRBD1
V: TRBV29-1
size: -
DNA: TGCAGCGCCGAACAGGGGAACTCTGGAAACACCATATATTTT
CDR3: CSAEQGNSGNTIYF

J: TRBJ2-7
D: -
V: TRBV5-1
size: -
DNA: TGCGCCAGCAGCTTGGGACCGCATGAGTCAACCGAGCAGTACTTC
CDR3: CASSLGPHESTEQYF

J: TRBJ1-2
D: -
V: TRBV7-9
size: once
DNA: TGTGCCAGCAGCTTAGTGTCCGGGGGGCCTGATGGCTACACCTTC
CDR3: CASSLVSGGPDGYTF

J: TRBJ1-2
D: -
V: TRBV4-1
size: -
DNA: TGCGCCAGCAGCCAAGATCTGGGAATGGGGTTCTTTGGTGGCTACACCTTC
CDR3: CASSQDLGMGFFGGYTF

J: TRBJ1-1
D: TRBD1
V: TRBV6-1
size: -
DNA: TGTGCCAGCAGTGAAGGGGACAGGGGAAGAGCTTTCTTT
CDR3: CASSEGDRGRAFF

J: TRBJ2-3
D: -
V: TRBV12-2
size: -
DNA: TGTGCAAGTCGCTTACTTTTCCAGGGGAGAGCAGATACGCAGTATTTT
CDR3: CASRLLFQGRADTQYF

J: TRBJ2-2
D: -
V: TRBV9
size: -
DNA: TGTGCCAGCAGCGCGGAAAACAGGAACACCGGGGAGCTGTTTTTT
CDR3: CASSAENRNTGELFF

J: TRBJ1-5
D: -
V: TRBV27
size: -
DNA: TGTGCCAGCAGTCAAACTAGTAGCAATCAGCCCCAGCATTTT
CDR3: CASSQTSSNQPQHF

J: TRBJ1-2
D: -
V: TRBV6-5
size: -
DNA: TGTGCCAGCAGTTACGGTACTAAAGCTAACTATGGCTACACCTTC
CDR3: CASSYGTKANYGYTF

J: TRBJ2-1
D: TRBD2
V: TRBV19
size: -
DNA: TGTGCCAGTACCCCCGGGCGAGCGGGGGCCTACAATGAGCAGTTCTTC
CDR3: CASTPGRAGAYNEQFF

J: TRBJ1-1
D: -
V: TRBV9
size: -
DNA: TGTGCCAGCAGCGTTCGGGGGGTACGGGACACTGAAGCTTTCTTT
CDR3: CASSVRGVRDTEAFF

J: TRBJ1-5
D: TRBD1
V: TRBV19
size: few
DNA: TGTGCCAGTAGTAGTGGACAGGGCGGCAATCAGCCCCAGCATTTT
CDR3: CASSSGQGGNQPQHF

J: TRBJ1-5
D: -
V: TRBV4-1
size: -
DNA: TGCGCCAGCAGCCAAGACAGGATTCAGCCCCAGCATTTT
CDR3: CASSQDRIQPQHF

J: TRBJ2-3
D: TRBD2
V: TRBV2
size: -
DNA: TGTGCCAGCAGTGAATTGTCTAGCGGGGGAGATACGCAGTATTTT
CDR3: CASSELSSGGDTQYF